Listed below are T cell receptor beta chains from one sample, sequenced in a study of blood T cell repertoires in COVID-19. Clones were read by immunoSEQ multiplex PCR, and TCRdb kept only the in-frame ones, dropping some. The data contain over 90,000 clones, just under 95% of them singletons. The sequenced material came from peripheral blood. Receptors were obtained from a woman aged 50 to 60 with COVID-19, enrolled during active disease. CDR3s include the opening cysteine and the closing phenylalanine or tryptophan. The D gene is left open where the match is weak. Expanded clones are given a class, and other clones once, few, many or no size at all.

d_call,v_call,j_call,clone_size,cdr3_aa,cdr3_nt
.,TRBV4-1,TRBJ2-7,.,CASSQPGQGYEQYF,TGCGCCAGCAGCCAACCGGGGCAGGGGTACGAGCAGTACTTC
.,TRBV24-1,TRBJ1-3,.,CATSDPGSGNTIYF,TGTGCCACCAGTGATCCAGGGTCTGGAAACACCATATATTTT
.,TRBV20-1,TRBJ1-1,.,CSARDYTEAFF,TGCAGTGCTAGAGACTACACTGAAGCTTTCTTT
.,TRBV19,TRBJ2-6,.,CASSIQGPLSSGANVLTF,TGTGCCAGTAGTATCCAGGGGCCGCTGAGCTCTGGGGCCAACGTCCTGACTTTC
.,TRBV5-6,TRBJ2-1,.,CASSLGLYGNEQFF,TGTGCCAGCAGCTTGGGACTATATGGCAATGAGCAGTTCTTC
TRBD2,TRBV4-2,TRBJ2-3,.,CASSQELAGWYTQYF,TGTGCCAGCAGCCAAGAATTAGCGGGGTGGTATACGCAGTATTTT
.,TRBV14,TRBJ2-3,.,CASSPYRGDTQYF,TGTGCCAGCAGCCCTTATCGAGGAGATACGCAGTATTTT
.,TRBV28,TRBJ1-5,.,CASSSTDPASNQPQHF,TGTGCCAGCAGTTCGACAGACCCAGCGAGCAATCAGCCCCAGCATTTT
TRBD2,TRBV18,TRBJ2-1,once,CASSPRASGGSNEQFF,TGTGCCAGCTCACCAAGGGCTAGCGGGGGGAGCAATGAGCAGTTCTTC
TRBD1,TRBV10-3,TRBJ1-6,.,CAISQGDNSPLHF,TGTGCCATCAGCCAGGGGGATAATTCACCCCTCCACTTT
TRBD2,TRBV4-1,TRBJ2-6,.,CASSRLAGGLGANVLTF,TGCGCCAGTAGCCGCCTAGCGGGGGGGCTTGGGGCCAACGTCCTGACTTTC
.,TRBV24-1,TRBJ2-1,.,CATSDFTRGGSNEQFF,TGTGCCACCAGTGACTTCACGAGGGGGGGGAGCAATGAGCAGTTCTTC
.,TRBV15,TRBJ2-3,.,CATSRATDTQYF,TGTGCCACCAGCAGAGCGACAGATACGCAGTATTTT
TRBD1,TRBV30,TRBJ2-7,.,CAWSPGTGNEQYF,TGTGCCTGGAGTCCCGGGACAGGGAACGAGCAGTACTTC
.,TRBV28,TRBJ1-5,.,CASSLVGAGQPQHF,TGTGCCAGCAGTTTAGTGGGGGCGGGTCAGCCCCAGCATTTT
TRBD1,TRBV7-9,TRBJ1-5,.,CASSAPGQGASQPQHF,TGTGCCAGCAGCGCCCCGGGACAGGGGGCTAGCCAGCCCCAGCATTTT
.,TRBV15,TRBJ1-3,.,CATSRVRGRGSGNTIYF,TGTGCCACCAGCAGAGTTCGGGGCAGGGGCTCTGGAAACACCATATATTTT
.,TRBV7-2,TRBJ1-2,.,CASSFGPLRGGYTF,TGTGCCAGCAGCTTCGGGCCCCTACGGGGTGGCTACACCTTC
TRBD1,TRBV28,TRBJ1-6,few,CASGGTGGDWTLHF,TGTGCCAGCGGGGGGACAGGGGGCGATTGGACCCTCCACTTT
TRBD1,TRBV19,TRBJ1-6,.,CASSRGQVSPLHF,TGTGCCAGTAGCCGCGGACAGGTTTCACCCCTCCACTTT
.,TRBV28,TRBJ2-6,.,CASRGTDRAGANVLTF,TGTGCCAGCAGGGGGACTGACAGGGCTGGGGCCAACGTCCTGACTTTC
TRBD1,TRBV5-1,TRBJ2-3,.,CASLLGQGPDTQYF,TGCGCCAGCCTCCTCGGACAGGGACCAGATACGCAGTATTTT
.,TRBV6-6,TRBJ2-5,.,CASSPFGWGDGQETQYF,TGTGCCAGCAGTCCCTTCGGGTGGGGGGATGGTCAAGAGACCCAGTACTTC
TRBD1,TRBV19,TRBJ1-1,once,CASRVTTGGPTEAFF,TGTGCCAGTAGAGTAACAACAGGGGGCCCCACTGAAGCTTTCTTT
.,TRBV5-1,TRBJ2-5,.,CASHGGTWETQYF,TGCGCCAGCCACGGCGGGACCTGGGAGACCCAGTACTTC
TRBD1,TRBV7-3,TRBJ1-2,.,CASSLYGTGMDLAGYTF,TGTGCCAGCAGCTTATACGGGACAGGGATGGATCTGGCTGGCTACACCTTC
.,TRBV9,TRBJ2-3,.,CASSVSEQGRGADTQYF,TGTGCCAGCAGCGTAAGCGAACAGGGAAGAGGAGCGGATACGCAGTATTTT
TRBD1,TRBV28,TRBJ1-1,.,CASRLGQFEAFF,TGTGCCAGCAGGCTGGGACAGTTTGAAGCTTTCTTT
.,TRBV7-8,TRBJ1-4,once,CASSLRSSTNEKLFF,TGTGCCAGCAGCTTACGGAGTTCAACTAATGAAAAACTGTTTTTT
TRBD1,TRBV2,TRBJ1-3,.,CASGTGGPGNTIYF,TGTGCCAGCGGTACAGGGGGCCCTGGAAACACCATATATTTT
TRBD1,TRBV4-3,TRBJ1-5,.,CASSPDRQGSEPQHF,TGCGCCAGCAGCCCAGACAGACAGGGGTCCGAGCCCCAGCATTTT
.,TRBV12-3/TRBV12-4,TRBJ1-1,.,CASSLRNTEAFF,TGTGCCAGCAGTTTACGGAACACTGAAGCTTTCTTT
TRBD1,TRBV5-1,TRBJ1-3,.,CASSLTTGAGNTIYF,TGCGCCAGCAGCTTAACGACAGGGGCTGGAAACACCATATATTTT
TRBD1,TRBV19,TRBJ1-5,.,CASNRDRVRQPQHF,TGTGCCAGTAACCGGGACAGGGTACGTCAGCCCCAGCATTTT
TRBD2,TRBV6-5,TRBJ2-1,.,CASRLSGGALNEQFF,TGTGCCAGCAGGCTAAGCGGGGGGGCCTTGAATGAGCAGTTCTTC
.,TRBV27,TRBJ1-1,.,CASSLPGKTQAFF,TGTGCCAGCAGTTTGCCAGGGAAAACTCAGGCTTTCTTT
.,TRBV11-2,TRBJ2-2,.,CASRYLGHSTGELFF,TGTGCCAGCAGATACCTTGGACACTCCACCGGGGAGCTGTTTTTT
TRBD1,TRBV4-1,TRBJ1-2,.,CASSQSATGVKGYTF,TGCGCCAGCAGCCAATCCGCGACAGGGGTGAAAGGCTACACCTTC
.,TRBV11-2,TRBJ1-4,.,CASSLGDEKLFF,TGTGCCAGCAGCTTAGGAGATGAAAAACTGTTTTTT
TRBD2,TRBV11-2,TRBJ2-5,.,CASSPGLAKETQYF,TGTGCCAGCAGCCCGGGACTAGCCAAAGAGACCCAGTACTTC
.,TRBV12-5,TRBJ1-2,few,CASGLPQGHRDYGYTF,TGTGCTAGTGGTTTGCCTCAGGGGCACCGAGACTATGGCTACACCTTC
TRBD1,TRBV6-5,TRBJ1-1,few,CASRTGVTTEAFF,TGTGCCAGCAGAACAGGGGTAACCACTGAAGCTTTCTTT
.,TRBV15,TRBJ1-6,.,CATSRDYREVYSPLHF,TGTGCCACCAGCAGAGATTACAGGGAAGTGTATTCACCCCTCCACTTT
.,TRBV11-2,TRBJ2-1,.,CASSLVGVNEQFF,TGTGCCAGCAGCTTAGTAGGGGTCAATGAGCAGTTCTTC
.,TRBV2,TRBJ2-6,.,CAKDSYSGANVLTF,TGTGCCAAGGACAGTTACTCTGGGGCCAACGTCCTGACTTTC
TRBD1,TRBV9,TRBJ2-1,.,CASSRSGTGGNEQFF,TGTGCCAGCAGTCGATCCGGGACAGGGGGTAATGAGCAGTTCTTC
.,TRBV27,TRBJ1-2,.,CASSMGLDYGYTF,TGTGCCAGCAGTATGGGACTCGACTATGGCTACACCTTC
.,TRBV4-1,TRBJ1-2,.,CASSQVSLSYGYTF,TGCGCCAGCAGCCAAGTATCCCTCTCCTATGGCTACACCTTC
.,TRBV6-5,TRBJ2-4,.,CATSELAKNIQYF,TGTGCCACCTCGGAGCTAGCCAAAAACATTCAGTACTTC
.,TRBV29-1,TRBJ1-4,.,CSVEEAPKLFF,TGCAGCGTTGAAGAGGCACCTAAACTGTTTTTT
TRBD1,TRBV19,TRBJ1-2,.,CASSWDSSYGYTF,TGTGCCAGTAGTTGGGACAGCTCCTATGGCTACACCTTC
.,TRBV5-6,TRBJ1-6,.,CASSFGGPYNSPLHF,TGTGCCAGCAGCTTTGGGGGCCCCTATAATTCACCCCTCCACTTT
.,TRBV11-2,TRBJ2-7,.,CASGPGGSTYEQYF,TGTGCCAGCGGCCCTGGGGGGAGCACCTACGAGCAGTACTTC
.,TRBV7-3,TRBJ1-1,.,CASSLNRAGAEAFF,TGTGCCAGCAGCTTAAACAGGGCAGGTGCTGAAGCTTTCTTT
.,TRBV11-3,TRBJ1-1,.,CASSRGAGMNTEAFF,TGTGCCAGCAGCCGGGGGGCCGGGATGAACACTGAAGCTTTCTTT